The present entry profiles one T cell receptor beta chain with its context. Which antigen it targets is not known. Base qualities are not at hand, and no much larger clone is one base apart. This sample was taken from a study of shared clonotypes between healthy human individuals (dated by TCRdb to the early 2020s). For context, the study as a whole: Three men and a couple of women, aged 18 to 49 years, made up the cohort. The study deeply sequenced blood TCR repertoires of about five healthy adults to estimate repertoire size and the extent of clonotype sharing between individuals. For each donor, three plates each were used for CD4 naive and CD4 memory, two plates were used for CD8 naive, and one plate was used for CD8 memory. Leukapheresis yielded between about 0.9 and 8.9 billion PBMCs per donor. Different laboratories and diverse techniques were used to prepare libraries and sequence TCR repertoires, to increase sequencing depth and limit assay-specific biases.

Using the deep immunoSEQ assay, multiplex PCR amplified TCR CDR3 regions from genomic DNA. Extracted genomic DNA from each cell subset was distributed evenly across all wells of several immunoSEQ 96-well plates, and each plate was treated as a replicate. Each replicate PCR for sorted subsets received about 210 ng genomic DNA, equal to about 30,000 T cell genomes. Purified libraries were quantified with a Qubit 3.0 fluorometer, sized on a Bioanalyzer 2100, and re-quantified with the KAPA Library Quantification kit. Each immunoSEQ 96-well plate was sequenced on its own single-read 150-cycle Illumina NextSeq 550 flow cell. In the authors' own workflow: Because the immunoSEQ output included only junctional sequences and no quality scores, the filtering could not be the same as the filtering used for full-length reads. Sequences were annotated with PyIR, a Python wrapper for IgBLAST v1.9, using IMGT germline references to assign V/J genes and CDR3. Reads were removed for weak V/J assignments (E-value above 1e-6), missing CDR3, stop codons, out-of-frame junctions, or ambiguous translated residues. V3J clonotypes were defined as sequences sharing the same inferred V gene, J gene, and CDR3 amino acid sequence. Percentage overlap between repertoires was computed as shared unique clonotypes divided by the size of the smaller repertoire. RTK rarefaction, the Chao1 estimator, and Recon v2.1 estimates of unobserved clonotypes were used to assess repertoire richness. For all TCRbeta clonotypes obtained by the gDNA method from several donors, generation probabilities were computed with OLGA. TCRdb stores this immuneACCESS table with in-frame sequences only. Part of the clones is absent; in the studies checked, under half of the shortfall reflects unresolved V genes, and no reason is known for the rest. The V and J calls and clone size were taken over from that table, and D and trimming were inferred from the DNA. The sample table holds about 1,800,000 clones, of which about 95% were seen once. The ten largest clones add up to 1.2% of the sample.

The CDR3 spans 14 residues, from the cysteine through the phenylalanine. The only DNA kept is the CDR3, 42 bases in frame from the first base. Taken from the germline V gene, the CDR1 and CDR2 loops are MGHDK and SYGVNS. V loses 3 bases, J loses 5 bases, and the germline ends lie 10 bases apart. Broader findings and caveats from the paper: Because the study included a small number of donors, the genetic and exposure-history diversity represented was limited. Based on pairwise subsampling, the degree of clonotype sharing among donors was expected to be affected by sequencing depth. Incomplete sequencing was indicated by rarefaction of sorted-subset datasets, despite the large sequencing depth. Across four donors, approximately 4.6% of naive CD4, roughly 3.4% of naive CD8, 2% to 2.5% of memory CD4, and approximately 0.4% of memory CD8 clonotypes were shared. Sampling was restricted to blood, and TCR repertoires in tissue are likely to differ from TCR repertoires in blood. Naive subsets generally had larger estimated clonotype richness than memory subsets did. Compared with non-shared clonotypes, clonotypes shared by all four sorted-subset donors had higher generation probabilities.

CD8 naive samples consisted of CD45RO-negative cells that were positively selected for CCR7, yielding a CD45RA+CCR7+ population without TemRA cells. Healthy HIV-negative adults with no recently reported acute infections or vaccinations were included as donors. All donors were Caucasian adults living in Nashville, Tennessee, USA. Blood was obtained by leukapheresis, after which PBMCs were separated by Ficoll-Histopaque density gradient centrifugation and cryopreserved in liquid nitrogen vapor phase. Analytical flow cytometry was used to check the purity and quantity of each magnetically sorted T cell population. Genomic DNA was isolated from every sorted fraction and measured by UV absorbance on a Nanodrop 2000c.

The chain is encoded by TRBV25-1 joined to TRBJ1-4; perhaps TRBD1 is the D gene, with 6 bases matching. This TCR was sampled from a man between 18 and 35 years old in good health. The sequencing sample was made of naive CD8+ T cells sorted from blood. The sample's cell subset or site, from its label and the paper: CD45RA+CCR7+. The DNA sequence is given as TGTGCCAGCAGTGAGGACAGCCTAAATGAAAAACTGTTTTTT. The translation is CASSEDSLNEKLFF.